These 16 T cell receptor beta chains came from one sample sequenced in a study of patients and donors after allogeneic stem cell transplantation. TCRdb recomputed calls from the RT-PCR reads with MiXCR, one row per CDR3 protein. The repertoire holds around 150,000 distinct CDR3 sequences, 30% seen once, with around 3.2% in the top ten. The sample was blood, either unsorted or a sorted T cell fraction (not recorded which). The source is a human donor who was either an allogeneic HSCT recipient or a stem cell or donor lymphocyte infusion donor (not recorded which). It is not recorded whose cells these are; they may come from a transplant donor.

The chain uses TRBV27 and TRBJ2-1, with D tentatively TRBD1 or TRBD2 (5 bases each). V was pared by 2 bases and J by 1 base, with 12 bases between. This CDR3 spans 16 amino acids. The germline gives CDR1 MNHEY, CDR2 SMNVEV (reference sequence). In DNA, the CDR3 is TGTGCCAGCAGTTTAGAGGGGTACTATTCCTACAATGAGCAGTTCTTC. Amino acid sequence: CASSLEGYYSYNEQFF.

This clonotype was observed at least ten times. The chain carries TRBV29-1 and TRBJ2-1, with 13 bases lining up with TRBD2. This CDR3 has 13 residues. Germline V gives CDR1 SQVTM, CDR2 ANQGSEA. J gave up 10 bases and V 6 bases, and 6 bases lay outside the gene matches. CDR3 in DNA: TGCAGCGTCGGGACTAGCGGGGTCATGGAGCAGTTCTTC. The encoded protein is CSVGTSGVMEQFF.

This rearrangement joins TRBV7-2 to TRBJ2-1; 11 nucleotides line up with TRBD2. Per germline, CDR1 SGHTA and CDR2 FQGNSA. CDR3 size: 18 residues. V shed 3 bases, J shed 4 bases, and the junction held 11 bases outside the gene matches. The CDR3 region has the DNA TGTGCCAGCAGCTTCATAGGGACTAGCGGTTTTCCTTACAATGAGCAGTTCTTC. Protein: CASSFIGTSGFPYNEQFF. Based on the CDR3 plus reference TRBV7-2 and TRBJ2-1, the full variable domain is GAGVSQSPSNKVTEKGKDVELRCDPISGHTALYWYRQSLGQGLEFLIYFQGNSAPDKSGLPSDRFSAERTGGSVSTLTIQRTQQEDSAVYLCASSFIGTSGFPYNEQFFGPGTRLTVL.

The chain recombines TRBV24-1 with TRBJ2-5, with D hard to call. This CDR3 region has 15 residues. Trimming removed 4 bases from V and 2 bases from J, with 13 bases in between. CDR1 KGHDR and CDR2 SFDVKD come from the germline V gene. For the CDR3, the DNA is TGTGCCACCAGTGACCCCTCCGGGTCTCAAGAGACCCAGTACTTC. Amino acid sequence: CATSDPSGSQETQYF.

This clonotype was seen a few times. The chain links TRBV12-3 or TRBV12-4 to TRBJ1-1; D is unresolved. The CDR3 spans 12 residues. Trimming left V 5 bases short and J 7 bases short, with 11 bases between. CDR3 region: CASSPGPIEAFF. As DNA, the CDR3 is TGTGCCAGCAGTCCCGGGCCGATTGAAGCTTTCTTT.

The DNA for the CDR3 is TGTGCCAGCAGCCCATTAGCGGGAGGGCCAACAGATACGCAGTATTTT. Amino acid sequence: CASSPLAGGPTDTQYF. This chain connects TRBV5-4 to TRBJ2-3, with 11 bases that match TRBD2. In germline, CDR1 is SGHNT, CDR2 YYREEE (reference sequence). This CDR3 has 16 residues. V trimming: 4 bases; J trimming: 3 bases; junction bases outside the gene matches: 7.

There are many counts of this clonotype. The chain is built from TRBV11-2 and TRBJ1-1; D not resolved. Germline CDR1 is SGHAT and CDR2 is FQNNGV. The CDR3 runs 12 residues. V lost 0 bases and J 5 bases, leaving 4 bases between the germline ends. CDR3 in DNA: TGTGCCAGCAGCTTAGATCGGACTGAAGCTTTCTTT. It translates to CASSLDRTEAFF.

This clonotype was counted a few times. This sequence joins TRBV3-1 and TRBJ2-3; unclear D gene. Germline V CDR1 and CDR2: LGHDT, YNNKEL (reference sequence). V lost 2 bases and J 3 bases, leaving 12 bases between the germline ends. There are 15 residues in the CDR3. Written as DNA, the CDR3 is TGTGCCAGCAGCCAAAATAACATCAATACAGATACGCAGTATTTT. Amino acids: CASSQNNINTDTQYF.

The chain joins TRBV4-1 to TRBJ2-7, with D possibly TRBD1 on 6 matching bases. The V end was cut by 0 bases, the J end by 4 bases, with 13 bases between. Germline V gives CDR1 MGHRA, CDR2 YSYEKL. The CDR3 has 15 residues. The CDR3 nucleotides read TGCGCCAGCAGCCAAGACGGAGGTACAGGGTACGAGCAGTACTTC. This sequence encodes CASSQDGGTGYEQYF.

This chain links TRBV6-2 or TRBV6-3 with TRBJ1-6; D perhaps matches TRBD1 (5 bases). In germline, CDR1 is MNHEY, CDR2 SVGEGT. The V and J ends lost 7 bases and 6 bases respectively, with 13 bases between them. This CDR3 region has 14 residues. CDR3 in amino acids: CASTLSTANSPLHF. The CDR3 nucleotides read TGTGCCAGCACCCTCTCGACAGCTAATTCACCCCTCCACTTT.

This clonotype was seen a few times. This sequence joins TRBV2 and TRBJ2-5, with D possibly being TRBD1 or TRBD2 (5 bases each). V lost 4 bases and J lost 1, with 7 bases in between. CDR1 SNHLY and CDR2 FYNNEI come from the germline V gene. The CDR3 spans 13 residues. For the CDR3, the DNA is TGTGCCAGCAGTGGGGGGAGCCAAGAGACCCAGTACTTC. Translating gives CASSGGSQETQYF.

The sample holds a few counts of this clonotype. The rearrangement joins TRBV21-1 to TRBJ1-1; the table assigns TRBD1, which was not confirmed against the DNA. TRBV21-1 corresponds to a pseudogene. The CDR3 is made up of 14 amino acids. The CDR3 bases are TGTGCCAGCAGTCATCAGGGTCGGGGAACTGAAGCTTTCTTT. Its translation: CASSHQGRGTEAFF.

The J gene is TRBJ1-5, the V gene TRBV4-3; D might be TRBD1 (5 bases). Germline V gene data show CDR1 as LGHNA and CDR2 as YSLEER. V lost 4 bases and J 1 base, leaving 11 bases between the germline ends. The CDR3 totals 15 residues. CDR3 loop: CASSRRGGSNQPQHF. CDR3 DNA: TGCGCCAGCAGCCGACGCGGGGGGAGCAATCAGCCCCAGCATTTT.

The CDR3 DNA reads as TGTGCCAGCAGCTCCACACATGCCTACGAGCAGTACTTC. This gives the protein CASSSTHAYEQYF. The rearrangement uses TRBV7-9 and TRBJ2-7; no clear D. From germline, CDR1 is SEHNR and CDR2 FQNEAQ (reference sequence). CDR3 length: 13 amino acids. The ends were cut back, 4 bases at V and 2 bases at J, with 9 bases in the middle.

In DNA form, the CDR3 reads TGTGCCAGCAGTTACTTGACAGGGGTTAGCAATCAGCCCCAGCATTTT. This sequence encodes CASSYLTGVSNQPQHF. The J gene is TRBJ1-5, the V gene TRBV6-2 or TRBV6-3; 8 bases map to TRBD1. The CDR3 consists of 16 residues. V was clipped by 1 base and J by 0 bases; unmatched bases: 2. Per the germline V gene, CDR1 is MNHEY and CDR2 is SVGEGT.

This clonotype has more than one count but fewer than ten. This rearrangement joins TRBV12-5 to TRBJ2-7; either TRBD1 or TRBD2 may fit D (5 bases each). Germline V lookup: CDR1 LGHNT, CDR2 FRNRAP. Between the trimmed V and J ends, which lost 6 bases and 2 bases, there was a span of 14 bases. The CDR3 extends over 14 amino acids. The CDR3 spells CASGPPGRPYEQYF. The CDR3 DNA sequence: TGTGCTAGTGGCCCGCCGGGACGCCCCTACGAGCAGTACTTC.